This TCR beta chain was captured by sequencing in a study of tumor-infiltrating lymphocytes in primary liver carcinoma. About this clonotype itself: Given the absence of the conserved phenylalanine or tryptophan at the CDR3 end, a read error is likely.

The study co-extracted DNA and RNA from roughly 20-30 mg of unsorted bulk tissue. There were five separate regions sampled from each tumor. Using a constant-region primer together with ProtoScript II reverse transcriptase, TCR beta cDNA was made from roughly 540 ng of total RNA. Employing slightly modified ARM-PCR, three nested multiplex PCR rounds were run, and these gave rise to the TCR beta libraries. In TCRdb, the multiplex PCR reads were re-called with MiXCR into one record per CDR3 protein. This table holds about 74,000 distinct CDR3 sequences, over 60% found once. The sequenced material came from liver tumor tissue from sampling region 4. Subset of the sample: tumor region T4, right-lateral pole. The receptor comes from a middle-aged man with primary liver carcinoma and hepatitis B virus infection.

The CDR3: CASSVRTGGDTGELFL. As DNA, the CDR3 is TGTGCCAGCAGCGTCAGGACAGGGGGCGACACCGGGGAGCTGTTTCTT. This chain links TRBV9 with TRBJ2-2; 11 bases align to TRBD1. V dropped 2 bases and J dropped 3; count of bases not matched to a gene: 3. Germline-derived CDR1 and CDR2 are SGDLS and YYNGEE. The CDR3 is 16 residues long.